The sequence of this T cell receptor beta chain was determined in a study of T cell responses to AZD1222 COVID-19 vaccine. Findings and caveats of the study: There were repertoire samples only from the period after the peak T cell response. Vaccine-associated CD4 TCRs spanned spike, dominant at 160-218 and 743-854. Clonal diversity was possibly underestimated, and the donors were mostly white British, with more females.

The assay was immunoSEQ multiplex PCR, and TCRdb's table has in-frame clones only and misses some. Of about 150,000 clones listed, approximately 90% were seen once; the top ten hold 4.4%. The germline V gene encodes CDR1 ENHRY and CDR2 SYGVKD. CDR3 length: 11 amino acids. V lost 5 bases and J lost 10, with 9 bases in between. This clone has more than one count but fewer than ten. Its antigen is still unknown. The receptor's source is an adult in good health. Source: peripheral blood, taken on day 0 of AZD1222 vaccination. The chain uses TRBV10-3 and TRBJ2-1; D may be TRBD1 (6 bases). The CDR3 sequence: CAISSDREQFF. CDR3 in DNA: TGTGCCATCAGTTCAGACAGGGAGCAGTTCTTC.